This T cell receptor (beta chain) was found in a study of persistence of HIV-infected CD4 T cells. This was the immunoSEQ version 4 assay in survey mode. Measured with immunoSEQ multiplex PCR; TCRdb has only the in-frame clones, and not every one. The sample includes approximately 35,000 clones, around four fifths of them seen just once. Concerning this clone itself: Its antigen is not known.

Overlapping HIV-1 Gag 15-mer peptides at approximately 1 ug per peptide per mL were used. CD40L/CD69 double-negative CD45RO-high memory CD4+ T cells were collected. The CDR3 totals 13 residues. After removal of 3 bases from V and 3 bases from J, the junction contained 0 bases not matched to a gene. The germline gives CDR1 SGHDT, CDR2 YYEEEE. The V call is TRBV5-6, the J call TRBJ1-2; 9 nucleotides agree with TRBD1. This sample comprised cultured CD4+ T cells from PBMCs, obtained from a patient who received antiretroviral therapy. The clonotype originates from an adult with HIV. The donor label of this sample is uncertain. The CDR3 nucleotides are TGTGCCAGCAGCTGGACAGGGGACTATGGCTACACCTTC. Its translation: CASSWTGDYGYTF.